Following are 31 T cell receptor beta chains from one sample sequenced in a study of blood T cell repertoires in COVID-19. Clones were read by immunoSEQ multiplex PCR, and TCRdb kept only the in-frame ones, dropping some. The profile shows 120,000 or so clones, 87% of them singletons. Sequenced material: peripheral blood. The receptors derive from a human donor in a cohort sampled during active COVID-19.

Only one count was recorded for this clone. This rearrangement joins TRBV5-4 to TRBJ1-3; D remains unclear. V lost 3 bases and J 3 bases, leaving 10 bases between the germline ends. The CDR3 spans 14 residues. CDR1 is SGHNT and CDR2 is YYREEE in the germline V gene (reference sequence). CDR3 loop: CASSSTTNGNTIYF. The CDR3 DNA follows: TGTGCCAGCAGCTCGACAACAAATGGAAACACCATATATTTT.

The chain recombines TRBV23-1 with TRBJ2-7; 8 positions agree with TRBD2. TRBV23-1 is an open reading frame whose function is uncertain. CDR3 length: 14 amino acids. The CDR3 protein is CLREGVKGTYEQYF. CDR3 sequence (DNA): TGCCTCCGGGAGGGGGTGAAGGGGACCTACGAGCAGTACTTC.

The rearrangement links TRBV6-5 to TRBJ1-2, with TRBD1 matching over 7 bases. V shed 5 bases, J shed 3 bases, and the junction held 6 bases outside the gene matches. The CDR3 has 14 residues. CDR1 and CDR2 from the germline V gene are MNHEY and SVGAGI. The chain's CDR3 is CASSLTGTDYGYTF. The CDR3 nucleotides read TGTGCCAGCAGTCTTACCGGGACAGACTATGGCTACACCTTC.

V gene TRBV15 combines with J gene TRBJ2-7; D unclear. CDR3 length: 13 amino acids. V lost 0 bases and J 4 bases, leaving 7 bases between the germline ends. CDR1 LNHNV and CDR2 YYDKDF come from the germline V gene (reference sequence). CDR3 protein: CATSRDLSYEQYF. The CDR3 DNA reads as TGTGCCACCAGCAGAGACCTCAGTTACGAGCAGTACTTC.

This clone occurred once. The chain combines TRBV14 with TRBJ2-7; possible D gene TRBD2, 7 bases. CDR1 is SGHDN and CDR2 is FVKESK in the germline V gene. The CDR3 extends over 16 amino acids. Deletions cut 3 bases from V and 6 bases from J, with 21 bases between. The CDR3 protein is CASSHEGLRGALEQYF. In DNA form, the CDR3 reads TGTGCCAGCAGCCACGAAGGGCTTCGGGGGGCTCTCGAGCAGTACTTC.

The chain is built from TRBV6-5 and TRBJ2-5; D possibly corresponds to TRBD1 (6 bases). Germline lookup yields CDR1 MNHEY and CDR2 SVGAGI. The CDR3 has 14 amino acids. V was shortened by 6 bases and J by 2 bases, with 13 bases between the two germline ends. This chain's CDR3 is CASRRDNPQETQYF. The CDR3 DNA reads TGTGCCAGCAGGAGGGACAACCCACAAGAGACCCAGTACTTC.

The CDR3 DNA follows: TGTGCCAGTAATGGGCAGGGTAAGGGGAACTATGGCTACACCTTC. Translated: CASNGQGKGNYGYTF. This chain joins TRBV19 and TRBJ1-2, with D tentatively TRBD1 (5 bases). The CDR3 length is 15 residues. Germline CDR1 LNHDA, CDR2 SQIVND (reference sequence). V lost 7 bases and J lost 2, with 17 bases in between.

The chain is built from TRBV7-9 and TRBJ2-7; the D is unclear. V gave up 0 bases and J gave up 9 bases, with 9 bases separating them. CDR1 is SEHNR, CDR2 FQNEAQ, per germline (reference sequence). The CDR3 extends over 12 amino acids. The CDR3 protein is CASSLAGGWQYF. The CDR3 DNA is TGTGCCAGCAGCTTAGCTGGCGGTTGGCAGTACTTC.

The gene calls are TRBV3-1 (or the pseudogene TRBV3-2) and TRBJ2-7, with 13 bases that match TRBD2. The germline V gene has CDR1 LGHDT and CDR2 YNNKEL (reference sequence). CDR3 length: 16 residues. The ends lost 8 bases at V and 4 bases at J; junction bases unmatched: 11. For the CDR3, the DNA is TGTGCCAGCCGACCGGGACTAGCGGGGCAGACGTACGAGCAGTACTTC. Translation: CASRPGLAGQTYEQYF.

The chain carries TRBV11-3 and TRBJ2-7; TRBD2 matches at 13 bases. The J segment lost 9 bases and the V segment lost 3 bases, leaving 11 bases of the junction unmatched. Germline assignment: CDR1 SGHNT and CDR2 YENEEA. The CDR3 covers 16 residues. The CDR3 nucleotides read TGTGCCAGCAGCTTGGGACTAGCGGGAAGCCGGAGGGGGCAGTACTTC. It encodes CASSLGLAGSRRGQYF.

The chain joins TRBV11-3 to TRBJ2-1; TRBD2 aligns across 12 bases. This CDR3 comprises 19 residues. The V segment lost 1 base and the J segment 3 bases; nucleotides outside the gene matches: 10. Looked up from germline, CDR1 is SGHNT and CDR2 is YENEEA. CDR3 nucleotide sequence: TGTGCCAGCAGCTTAGGCCCCTCTAGCGGGAGGGCGGGCTACAATGAGCAGTTCTTC. This sequence encodes CASSLGPSSGRAGYNEQFF.

This chain joins TRBV24-1 and TRBJ1-6; 7 bases fit TRBD1. The CDR3 spans 16 residues. CDR1 and CDR2 from the germline V gene are KGHDR and SFDVKD. After removal of 3 bases from V and 1 base from J, the junction contained 2 bases not matched to a gene. The CDR3 is CATSDADRSYNSPLHF. Written as DNA, the CDR3 is TGTGCCACCAGTGATGCGGACAGGTCCTATAATTCACCCCTCCACTTT.

The chain combines TRBV11-3 with TRBJ1-2; 10 bases match TRBD1. This CDR3 region has 13 residues. J lost 6 bases, V lost 5 bases, and 3 bases had no gene match. The V gene's germline CDR1 is SGHNT and CDR2 YENEEA. The CDR3: CASSPGTGDGYTF. The CDR3 nucleotides are TGTGCCAGCAGCCCAGGGACAGGGGATGGCTACACCTTC.

This clone was seen once. V and J are TRBV5-6 and TRBJ2-7, with unresolved D. This CDR3 contains 15 residues. The germline CDR1 and CDR2 sequences are SGHDT and YYEEEE. The V gene lost 0 bases and the J gene lost 7 bases, with 17 bases spanning the gap. In DNA form, the CDR3 reads TGTGCCAGCAGCTTGGGAGGCACGGGTCCCATGGAGCAGTACTTC. Translated: CASSLGGTGPMEQYF.

This sequence joins TRBV5-1 and TRBJ2-1, with TRBD2 identical over 12 bases. The CDR3 is made up of 15 amino acids. Germline V gene lookup returns CDR1 SGHRS and CDR2 YFSETQ. V trimming: 0 bases; J trimming: 7 bases; junction bases outside the gene matches: 2. Here the CDR3 reads CASSLASGGENEQFF. In DNA form, the CDR3 reads TGCGCCAGCAGCTTGGCTAGCGGGGGGGAGAATGAGCAGTTCTTC. Supplemented by reference TRBV5-1 and TRBJ2-1, the full variable domain reads KAGVTQTPRYLIKTRGQQVTLSCSPISGHRSVSWYQQTPGQGLQFLFEYFSETQRNKGNFPGRFSGRQFSNSRSEMNVSTLELGDSALYLCASSLASGGENEQFFGPGTRLTVL.

This sequence joins TRBV6-4 and TRBJ1-2; D possibly corresponds to TRBD1 (5 bases). V was clipped by 4 bases and J by 4 bases, with 16 bases between them. CDR1 and CDR2 from the germline V gene are MRHNA and SNTAGT. This CDR3 spans 15 amino acids. The CDR3, as DNA: TGTGCCAGCAGTGCCGAAATAGGGGTGGTCTATGGCTACACCTTC. Amino acids: CASSAEIGVVYGYTF.

This chain uses TRBV9 with TRBJ2-7; D is perhaps TRBD2 (6 bases). This CDR3 comprises 15 residues. Trimming took off 3 bases at V and 4 bases at J, with 17 bases between the two ends. Looked up from germline, CDR1 is SGDLS and CDR2 is YYNGEE. In DNA form, the CDR3 reads TGTGCCAGCAGCGCCCACCTGGAGGGGTCATACGAGCAGTACTTC. This translates into CASSAHLEGSYEQYF.

The chain carries TRBV18 and TRBJ2-7; 8 nucleotides match TRBD2. The CDR3 has 17 residues. Germline V gene sequence: CDR1 KGHSH, CDR2 LQKENI. The ends lost 2 bases at V and 0 bases at J; junction bases unmatched: 9. CDR3 in DNA: TGTGCCAGCTCACCATTGAAGGGCGGGGGGTCCTCCTACGAGCAGTACTTC. It specifies CASSPLKGGGSSYEQYF.

Note on this clone: One end of the junction varies from germline; a read error may be responsible. The chain combines TRBV7-7 with TRBJ2-1; 12 bases are a match to TRBD2. The CDR3 runs to 15 residues. Germline V gives CDR1 SSHAT, CDR2 FNYEAQ (reference sequence). CDR3 loop: CASSPSSGGAHEQFF. As DNA, the CDR3 is TGTGCTAGCAGCCCGTCTAGCGGGGGGGCCCATGAGCAGTTCTTC.

The V call is TRBV24-1, the J call TRBJ2-2; D is unclear. The CDR3 contains 13 residues. Germline V gene lookup returns CDR1 KGHDR and CDR2 SFDVKD. V was pared by 4 bases and J by 7 bases, with 9 bases between. The CDR3 coding sequence is TGTGCCACCAGTGACTATGACAACGGGGAGCTGTTTTTT. It codes for CATSDYDNGELFF.

This clone was seen a handful of times. The J gene is TRBJ1-1, the V gene TRBV9; the match to TRBD1 covers 7 bases. Germline V lookup: CDR1 SGDLS, CDR2 YYNGEE. The CDR3 consists of 15 residues. Losses at the gene ends were 3 bases for V and 1 base for J; bases not matched to a gene: 6. CDR3 coding DNA: TGTGCCAGCAGCGCGACGGGACAGACGAACACTGAAGCTTTCTTT. Translation: CASSATGQTNTEAFF. Combining the CDR3 with reference TRBV9 and TRBJ1-1 gives the whole variable domain DSGVTQTPKHLITATGQRVTLRCSPRSGDLSVYWYQQSLDQGLQFLIQYYNGEERAKGNILERFSAQQFPDLHSELNLSSLELGDSALYFCASSATGQTNTEAFFGQGTRLTVV.

The chain uses TRBV30 and TRBJ1-2; D gene ambiguous. V dropped 3 bases and J dropped 2 bases, with 13 bases sitting between them. The CDR3 spans 14 residues. Germline V gene sequence: CDR1 GTSNPN, CDR2 SVGIG (reference sequence). CDR3 amino acids: CAWRVPVANYGYTF. CDR3 nucleotide sequence: TGTGCCTGGAGAGTCCCAGTTGCAAACTATGGCTACACCTTC.

This clone turned up a few times. The chain joins TRBV19 to TRBJ2-2, with TRBD2 as a possible D gene (6 bases). From germline, CDR1 is LNHDA and CDR2 SQIVND (reference sequence). Trimming removed 10 bases from V and 4 bases from J, with 16 bases in between. The length of the CDR3 is 14 residues. The CDR3 here is CATMGEAGTGELFF. DNA for the CDR3: TGTGCCACAATGGGGGAGGCGGGCACCGGGGAGCTGTTTTTT.

The chain employs TRBV15 and TRBJ2-2; D uncertain. Trimming removed 1 base at V and 5 bases at J, with 11 bases between. The germline gives CDR1 LNHNV, CDR2 YYDKDF (reference sequence). This CDR3 spans 15 amino acids. CDR3 region: CATSRGQDGTGELFF. In DNA, the CDR3 is TGTGCCACCAGCAGAGGGCAGGATGGGACCGGGGAGCTGTTTTTT. Full variable domain (remainder filled in from reference TRBV15 and TRBJ2-2): DAMVIQNPRYQVTQFGKPVTLSCSQTLNHNVMYWYQQKSSQAPKLLFHYYDKDFNNEADTPDNFQSRRPNTSFCFLDIRSPGLGDTAMYLCATSRGQDGTGELFFGEGSRLTVL.

The genes are TRBV2 and TRBJ2-1; tentative D call: TRBD2 (6 bases). V was cut by 7 bases and J by 7 bases, with 20 bases left in between. From germline, CDR1 is SNHLY and CDR2 FYNNEI. The CDR3 loop spans 15 amino acids. CDR3 nucleotide sequence: TGTGCCAGCACTCAAGAGGCTAGCGCAGGGAATGAGCAGTTCTTC. It encodes CASTQEASAGNEQFF. Full variable domain (remainder filled in from reference TRBV2 and TRBJ2-1): EPEVTQTPSHQVTQMGQEVILRCVPISNHLYFYWYRQILGQKVEFLVSFYNNEISEKSEIFDDQFSVERPDGSNFTLKIRSTKLEDSAMYFCASTQEASAGNEQFFGPGTRLTVL.

V is TRBV5-5 and J is TRBJ1-2; D perhaps matches TRBD1 (5 bases). Per germline, CDR1 SGHKS and CDR2 YYEKEE (reference sequence). V was shortened by 0 bases and J by 1 base, with 10 bases between the two germline ends. The CDR3 is 15 residues long. The DNA for the CDR3 is TGTGCCAGCAGCTTGGAGCAGGGCAGTAACTATGGCTACACCTTC. Translated: CASSLEQGSNYGYTF.

This clone came up a few times. J is TRBJ2-4 and V is TRBV11-2; 12 positions match TRBD2. CDR3 length: 17 amino acids. V shed 3 bases, J shed 6 bases, and the junction held 9 bases outside the gene matches. Germline V lookup: CDR1 SGHAT, CDR2 FQNNGV. The CDR3 is CASSFPSGGADGNIQYF. The DNA of the CDR3 is TGTGCCAGCAGCTTCCCTAGCGGGGGGGCCGATGGAAACATTCAGTACTTC.

The chain recombines TRBV24-1 with TRBJ2-2; 15 nucleotides line up with TRBD2. Germline V gene lookup returns CDR1 KGHDR and CDR2 SFDVKD. The CDR3 is made up of 19 amino acids. The V segment lost 4 bases and the J segment 3 bases; nucleotides outside the gene matches: 8. The CDR3 spells CATSESGLAGGLDTGELFF. CDR3 coding DNA: TGTGCCACCAGTGAGAGCGGACTAGCGGGAGGGTTAGACACCGGGGAGCTGTTTTTT.

The chain links TRBV28 to TRBJ2-7, with D tentatively TRBD2 (7 bases). Between the trimmed V and J ends, which lost 6 bases and 7 bases, there was a span of 16 bases. The CDR3 is made up of 13 amino acids. The germline V gene encodes CDR1 MDHEN and CDR2 SYDVKM. As DNA, the CDR3 is TGTGCCAGCAGGATACAGGGAGGGGGTGAGCAGTACTTC. Amino acids: CASRIQGGGEQYF.

The chain is built from TRBV6-5 and TRBJ2-7; 7 nucleotides match TRBD1. The CDR3 covers 14 residues. V shed 8 bases and J 4 bases; nucleotides not matched to a gene: 11. Germline-derived CDR1 and CDR2 are MNHEY and SVGAGI. For the CDR3, the DNA is TGTGCCAGCCGAACCCTGGACAGGTCTTACGAGCAGTACTTC. Translated, it gives CASRTLDRSYEQYF.

This clone came up a few times. V and J are TRBV5-1 and TRBJ2-7; 10 bases are shared with TRBD1. V dropped 4 bases and J dropped 3; count of bases not matched to a gene: 7. CDR1 and CDR2 from the germline V gene are SGHRS and YFSETQ. The CDR3 is 15 residues long. The CDR3 here is CASSTAGTGDYEQYF. CDR3 nucleotides: TGCGCCAGCAGCACCGCCGGGACAGGGGACTACGAGCAGTACTTC.